The TCR beta chain described here comes from a study of PD-1 blockade in mismatch repair-deficient tumors. Sequenced by immunoSEQ multiplex PCR; TCRdb stores in-frame clones only, minus some. The sample lists under 150,000 clones; 86% were seen once. Mismatch repair deficiency was confirmed in all patients, by PCR or immunohistochemistry. With regard to this clone: The antigen is unknown.

The germline CDR1 and CDR2 sequences are MDHEN and SYDVKM. V dropped 4 bases and J dropped 0; count of bases not matched to a gene: 5. The CDR3 is made up of 15 amino acids. General study points: Tumor-resident clones, often absent from pretreatment blood, expanded after pembrolizumab and then contracted.

The rearrangement joins TRBV28 to TRBJ2-7; 8 bases align to TRBD2. The sample was peripheral blood, taken 44 weeks after starting pembrolizumab. The sequence was obtained from an adult with mismatch repair-deficient cancer. The CDR3 loop is CASSSTSESSYEQYF. The CDR3 nucleotides read TGTGCCAGCAGTTCGACTAGCGAAAGCTCCTACGAGCAGTACTTC.